The 2 T cell receptor beta chains presented below share a single source sample, sequenced in a study of shared clonotypes between healthy human individuals. Clones were read by immunoSEQ multiplex PCR, and TCRdb kept only the in-frame ones, dropping some. In the table there are fewer than 1.8 million clones, approximately 98.5% of which are singletons. The sample comprised naive CD4+ T cells sorted from blood. As to subset: CD45RA+ positively selected. These receptors were obtained from a man between 25 and 39 years old in good health.

The genes are TRBV5-6 and TRBJ1-2, with a possible D match to TRBD1 (5 bases). There are 12 residues in the CDR3. Trimming shortened V by 5 bases and J by 5 bases, and 10 bases separated the two germline ends. The V gene's germline CDR1 is SGHDT and CDR2 YYEEEE. This chain's CDR3 is CASSFAGYGYTF. In DNA, the CDR3 is TGTGCCAGCAGTTTCGCAGGGTATGGCTACACCTTC.

V gene TRBV18 combines with J gene TRBJ1-2; 7 nucleotides align to TRBD1. This CDR3 contains 14 residues. Germline trimming cut 0 bases from V and 7 bases from J; bases unmatched to any gene: 5. The germline V gene has CDR1 KGHSH and CDR2 LQKENI. The CDR3, as DNA: TGTGCCAGCTCACCACCGCCAGGGGGGATTGGCTACACCTTC. It encodes CASSPPPGGIGYTF.